The rows below give T cell receptor beta chains drawn from one sample of a study of control samples from healthy donors and cancer patients. Sequencing used immunoSEQ multiplex PCR; TCRdb keeps in-frame clones, though not all of them. The sample comprises about 50,000 clones, around 95% of which are singletons, and about 1.9% rests with the top ten. What was sequenced was blood. The receptor source for this set is a woman in her 30s in good health. Each CDR3 is given with its conserved first and last residue. The D gene is left open where the match is weak. Not every row has a clone size; where given, it reads once, few, many or a size class.

v_call	d_call	clone_size	j_call	cdr3_aa
TRBV6-5	TRBD1	once	TRBJ1-5	CASTLRDRGPQPQHF
TRBV9	NA	NA	TRBJ2-2	CASSVGQNTGELFF
TRBV28	NA	NA	TRBJ2-1	CASRRTRGQGLNEQFF
TRBV24-1	NA	NA	TRBJ2-2	CATSDLQGPTGELFF
TRBV10-3	TRBD2	NA	TRBJ2-5	CAISASGSETQYF
TRBV12-3/TRBV12-4	NA	NA	TRBJ2-1	CASSLLGNEQFF
TRBV5-5	NA	NA	TRBJ1-2	CASSLEAGTITF
TRBV3-1/TRBV3-2	TRBD1	NA	TRBJ1-4	CASSPQDRGGEKLFF
TRBV5-8	TRBD1	NA	TRBJ2-7	CASSFGQGRTYEQYF
TRBV18	NA	NA	TRBJ1-1	CASSPRRGFAEAFF
TRBV7-9	TRBD1	NA	TRBJ2-5	CASSLAGGGQETQYF
TRBV14	NA	once	TRBJ2-5	CASSQLIGGQTQYF
TRBV15	TRBD2	NA	TRBJ2-1	CATSRESSGPEQFF
TRBV16	NA	NA	TRBJ2-7	CASSVGRSSYEQYF
TRBV4-1	NA	once	TRBJ2-6	CASSQTVAGRFLSGANVLTF
TRBV7-3	NA	NA	TRBJ2-2	CASSLTGVGELFF
TRBV2	NA	NA	TRBJ2-1	CASSADSNSYNEQFF
TRBV9	TRBD1	NA	TRBJ2-1	CASSVGQGDYNEQFF
TRBV5-1	TRBD1	once	TRBJ2-1	CASSLDRGLGNEQFF
TRBV28	TRBD1	NA	TRBJ1-3	CASSLPGGAPSGNTIYF
TRBV6-5	TRBD1	NA	TRBJ1-4	CASSSRTGTGTEKLFF
TRBV6-5	NA	NA	TRBJ2-7	CAGHGLVCYEQYF
TRBV4-2	NA	NA	TRBJ2-5	CASSQDRVTQYF
TRBV7-9	NA	NA	TRBJ2-1	CASSPPPLRDEQFF
TRBV27	NA	once	TRBJ2-7	CASSSRPGEQYF